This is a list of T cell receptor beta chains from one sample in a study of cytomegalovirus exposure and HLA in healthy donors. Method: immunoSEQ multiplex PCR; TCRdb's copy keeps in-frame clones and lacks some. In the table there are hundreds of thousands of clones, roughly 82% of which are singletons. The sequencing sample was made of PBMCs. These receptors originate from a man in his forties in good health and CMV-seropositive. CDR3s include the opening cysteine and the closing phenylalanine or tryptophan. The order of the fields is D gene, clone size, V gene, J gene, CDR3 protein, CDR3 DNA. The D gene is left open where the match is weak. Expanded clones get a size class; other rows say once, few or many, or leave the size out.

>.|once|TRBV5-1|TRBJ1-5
CASSLGLGDQPQHF
TGCGCCAGCAGCTTGGGCCTAGGTGATCAGCCCCAGCATTTT
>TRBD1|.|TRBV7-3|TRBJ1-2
CASSLGGTGEYGYTF
TGTGCCAGCAGCTTAGGGGGGACAGGGGAATATGGCTACACCTTC
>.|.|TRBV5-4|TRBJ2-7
CASSPGLMETGEQYF
TGTGCCAGCAGCCCTGGGTTGATGGAGACAGGTGAGCAGTACTTC
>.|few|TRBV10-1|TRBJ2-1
CASSWEVRNEQFF
TGCGCCAGCAGTTGGGAGGTCCGGAATGAGCAGTTCTTC
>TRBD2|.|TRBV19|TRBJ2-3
CASRVAGGADTQYF
TGTGCCAGTAGGGTAGCGGGAGGGGCAGATACGCAGTATTTT
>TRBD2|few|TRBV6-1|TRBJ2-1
CASSEVPSGSTNEQFF
TGTGCCAGCAGTGAAGTCCCTAGCGGGAGCACAAATGAGCAGTTCTTC
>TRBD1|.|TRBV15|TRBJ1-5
CATSRGRRTGLGNQPQHF
TGTGCCACCAGCAGGGGACGAAGGACAGGGTTAGGCAATCAGCCCCAGCATTTT
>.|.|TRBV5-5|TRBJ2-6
CASSSDSSGANVLTF
TGTGCCAGCAGCTCGGACAGCTCTGGGGCCAACGTCCTGACTTTC
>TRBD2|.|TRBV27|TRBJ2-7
CASSSRAGGPNEQYF
TGTGCCAGCAGTTCGAGAGCGGGAGGGCCTAACGAGCAGTACTTC
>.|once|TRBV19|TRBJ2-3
CASTPRGTDTQYF
TGTGCCAGCACTCCCCGGGGCACAGATACGCAGTATTTT
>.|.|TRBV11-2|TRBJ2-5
CASSVPGGGGETQYF
TGTGCCAGCAGCGTCCCCGGGGGTGGGGGAGAGACCCAGTACTTC
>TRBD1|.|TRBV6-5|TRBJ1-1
CASSPGQDEAFF
TGTGCCAGCAGTCCCGGACAGGACGAAGCTTTCTTT
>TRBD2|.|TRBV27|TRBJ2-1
CASSLVPGLAKNEQFF
TGTGCCAGCAGTTTGGTACCAGGACTAGCAAAAAATGAGCAGTTCTTC
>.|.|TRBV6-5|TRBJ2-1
CASSPSNNEQFF
TGTGCCAGCAGCCCAAGCAACAATGAGCAGTTCTTC
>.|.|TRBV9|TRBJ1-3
CASSVSSPWGSASSGNTIYF
TGTGCCAGCAGCGTATCATCCCCATGGGGCAGTGCTTCCTCTGGAAACACCATATATTTT
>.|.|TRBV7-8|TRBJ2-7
CASSGGLSYEQYF
TGTGCCAGCAGCGGAGGGTTATCCTACGAGCAGTACTTC
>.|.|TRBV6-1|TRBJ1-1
CASLQEPYTEAFF
TGTGCCAGCCTACAGGAGCCTTACACTGAAGCTTTCTTT
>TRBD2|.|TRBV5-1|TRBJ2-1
CASSLASTSGRTHNEQFF
TGCGCCAGCAGCTTGGCCTCGACTAGCGGGAGGACTCACAATGAGCAGTTCTTC
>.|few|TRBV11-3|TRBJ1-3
CASSPGLHYSGNTIYF
TGTGCCAGCAGCCCGGGTCTACACTACTCTGGAAACACCATATATTTT
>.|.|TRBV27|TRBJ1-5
CASSSRDSNQPQHF
TGTGCCAGCAGTTCCAGGGATAGCAATCAGCCCCAGCATTTT
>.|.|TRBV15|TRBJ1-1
CATSRASNTEAFF
TGTGCCACCAGCAGAGCGTCGAACACTGAAGCTTTCTTT
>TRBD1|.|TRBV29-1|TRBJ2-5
CSVHRGETQYF
TGCAGCGTCCACAGGGGTGAGACCCAGTACTTC
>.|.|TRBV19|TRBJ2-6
CASSLRTGANVLTF
TGTGCCAGTAGTCTCAGGACTGGGGCCAACGTCCTGACTTTC
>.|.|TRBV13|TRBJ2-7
CASSRPVYSYEQYF
TGTGCCAGCAGCCGCCCTGTGTATTCCTACGAGCAGTACTTC
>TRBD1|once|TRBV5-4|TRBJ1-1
CASSPETGVNTEAFF
TGTGCCAGCAGCCCGGAGACAGGGGTGAACACTGAAGCTTTCTTT
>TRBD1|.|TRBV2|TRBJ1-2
CASSGTLQGNYGYTF
TGTGCCAGCAGTGGAACGCTACAGGGGAACTATGGCTACACCTTC
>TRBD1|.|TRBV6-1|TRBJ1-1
CASSVDRGNTEAFF
TGTGCCAGCAGTGTTGACAGGGGAAACACTGAAGCTTTCTTT
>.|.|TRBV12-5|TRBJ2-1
CASGLLGGRDNEQFF
TGTGCTAGTGGTTTGTTGGGGGGGCGAGACAATGAGCAGTTCTTC
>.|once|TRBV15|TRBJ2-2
CATSREQPTGELFF
TGTGCCACCAGCAGAGAACAGCCCACCGGGGAGCTGTTTTTT
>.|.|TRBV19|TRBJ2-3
CASNMGPSSTDTQYF
TGTGCCAGTAATATGGGCCCCTCAAGCACAGATACGCAGTATTTT
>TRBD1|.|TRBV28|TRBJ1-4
CASSLDRGRILAEKLFF
TGTGCCAGCAGTTTAGACAGGGGGCGCATCTTGGCTGAAAAACTGTTTTTT
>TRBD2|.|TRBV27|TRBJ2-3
CASSSRTSGASTDMQYF
TGTGCCAGCAGTTCTCGGACTAGCGGGGCTAGCACAGATATGCAGTATTTT
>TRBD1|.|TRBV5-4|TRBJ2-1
CASRSWTGPYNEQFF
TGTGCCAGCAGGAGTTGGACAGGGCCTTACAATGAGCAGTTCTTC
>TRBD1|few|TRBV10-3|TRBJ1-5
CATTGSTDQPQHF
TGTGCCACGACAGGGAGTACTGATCAGCCCCAGCATTTT
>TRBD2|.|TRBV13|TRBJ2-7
CASSPLAGDLSEQYF
TGTGCCAGCAGCCCCTTGGCGGGAGACTTGAGCGAGCAGTACTTC
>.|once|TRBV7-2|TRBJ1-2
CASSLGQPALDYTF
TGTGCCAGCAGCTTAGGACAGCCCGCATTAGACTACACCTTC
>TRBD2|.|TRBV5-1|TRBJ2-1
CASSLGLAWYNEQFF
TGCGCCAGCAGCCTGGGACTAGCGTGGTACAATGAGCAGTTCTTC
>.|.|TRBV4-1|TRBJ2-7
CASSLRTLEGEQYF
TGCGCCAGCAGCTTACGAACACTAGAGGGCGAGCAGTACTTC
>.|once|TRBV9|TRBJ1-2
CASSGTVDYGYTF
TGTGCCAGCAGCGGAACAGTAGACTATGGCTACACCTTC
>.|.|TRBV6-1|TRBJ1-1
CASRRGATEAFF
TGTGCCAGCCGCCGGGGGGCAACTGAAGCTTTCTTT
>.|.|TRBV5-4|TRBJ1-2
CASSLEAATTNYGYTF
TGTGCCAGCAGCTTGGAAGCAGCAACTACTAACTATGGCTACACCTTC
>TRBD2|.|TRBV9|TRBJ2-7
CASSAGLADEQYF
TGTGCCAGCAGCGCCGGACTAGCGGACGAGCAGTACTTC
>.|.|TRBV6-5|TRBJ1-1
CASSAGGTTEAFF
TGTGCCAGCAGTGCGGGGGGAACCACTGAAGCTTTCTTT
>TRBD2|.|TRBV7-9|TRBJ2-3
CASSSWTSRFEDTQYF
TGTGCCAGCAGCTCCTGGACTAGCCGGTTTGAGGATACGCAGTATTTT
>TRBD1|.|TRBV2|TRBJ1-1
CASKGAGMNTEAFF
TGTGCCAGCAAGGGGGCGGGTATGAACACTGAAGCTTTCTTT
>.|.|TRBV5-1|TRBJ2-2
CASSGTSLAGELFF
TGCGCCAGCAGCGGGACAAGTCTCGCCGGGGAGCTGTTTTTT
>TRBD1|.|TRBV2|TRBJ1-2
CASTPGTGRYGYTF
TGTGCCAGCACCCCCGGGACAGGTCGATATGGCTACACCTTC
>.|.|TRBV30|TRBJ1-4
CAWSVPGGGGMRKLFF
TGTGCCTGGAGTGTACCCGGAGGGGGGGGAATGAGAAAACTGTTTTTT
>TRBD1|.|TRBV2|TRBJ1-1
CASSGQGRITFF
TGTGCCAGCAGTGGACAGGGTAGAATAACTTTCTTT
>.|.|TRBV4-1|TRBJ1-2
CASSQEGQHYGYTF
TGCGCCAGCAGCCAGGAAGGACAGCACTATGGCTACACCTTC
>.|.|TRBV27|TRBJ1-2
CASSLGGNYGYTF
TGTGCCAGCAGTTTAGGAGGGAACTATGGCTACACCTTC
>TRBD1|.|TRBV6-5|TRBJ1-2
CASLETGRSIGYTF
TGTGCCAGCCTAGAGACAGGGAGATCTATTGGCTACACCTTC
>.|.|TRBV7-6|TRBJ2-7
CASSSSASAAYEQYF
TGTGCCAGCAGCTCATCGGCTTCGGCGGCCTACGAGCAGTACTTC